This passage covers 6 T cell receptor beta chains from one sample sequenced in a study of brain metastases from non-small cell lung cancer. Data came from immunoSEQ multiplex PCR; TCRdb stores just in-frame clones and leaves some out. The table lists 4,000 to 5,000 clones, 60% to 85% of them singletons. The sequenced material came from primary lung tumor tissue. The receptors shown here come from a donor aged 40 or over with non-small cell lung cancer.

The J gene is TRBJ2-3, the V gene TRBV2; D gene unclear. Trimming shortened V by 5 bases and J by 3 bases, and 3 bases separated the two germline ends. Germline values: CDR1 SNHLY, CDR2 FYNNEI. This CDR3 is 11 amino acids long. CDR3 in DNA: TGTGCCAGCAGTTATACAGATACGCAGTATTTT. Translated: CASSYTDTQYF.

This CDR3 reads CASSQDWREGHTEAFF. CDR3 DNA sequence: TGTGCCAGCAGCCAAGACTGGCGGGAAGGACACACTGAAGCTTTCTTT. The J gene is TRBJ1-1, the V gene TRBV14; D is undetermined. The CDR3 sequence is 16 residues long. The germline V gene encodes CDR1 SGHDN and CDR2 FVKESK. Between the trimmed V and J ends, which lost 0 bases and 3 bases, there was a span of 14 bases.

The gene calls are TRBV14 and TRBJ1-1; D is uncertain. Looked up from germline, CDR1 is SGHDN and CDR2 is FVKESK. There are 12 residues in the CDR3. V lost 2 bases, J lost 9 bases, and 10 bases lay in between. The CDR3 loop is CASSQTAYKAFF. The CDR3 DNA follows: TGTGCCAGCAGCCAAACGGCCTACAAAGCTTTCTTT. The variable domain in full, completed from reference TRBV14 and TRBJ1-1, reads EAGVTQFPSHSVIEKGQTVTLRCDPISGHDNLYWYRRVMGKEIKFLLHFVKESKQDESGMPNNRFLAERTGGTYSTLKVQPAELEDSGVYFCASSQTAYKAFFGQGTRLTVV.

This clone was counted between two and nine times. V is TRBV2 and J is TRBJ1-1, with D maybe TRBD1 (6 bases). This CDR3 is 13 amino acids long. Trimming took off 3 bases at V and 3 bases at J, with 8 bases between the two ends. Germline lookup yields CDR1 SNHLY and CDR2 FYNNEI. The CDR3 protein is CASSDEGDTEAFF. The CDR3 coding sequence is TGTGCCAGCAGTGACGAGGGGGACACTGAAGCTTTCTTT.

The chain uses TRBV2 and TRBJ2-1; no definite D call. The CDR3 sequence is 11 residues long. Per germline, CDR1 SNHLY and CDR2 FYNNEI. Trimming stripped 5 bases from V and 10 bases from J, with 9 bases between. The CDR3 protein is CASSYEAEQFF. As DNA, the CDR3 is TGTGCCAGCAGTTATGAAGCAGAGCAGTTCTTC. Filled out from reference TRBV2 and TRBJ2-1, the complete variable domain reads EPEVTQTPSHQVTQMGQEVILRCVPISNHLYFYWYRQILGQKVEFLVSFYNNEISEKSEIFDDQFSVERPDGSNFTLKIRSTKLEDSAMYFCASSYEAEQFFGPGTRLTVL.

The V and J genes are TRBV27 and TRBJ1-1; 8 bases align to TRBD1. The CDR3 totals 16 residues. The V and J ends lost 5 bases and 4 bases, in that order; junction bases with no gene match: 12. The germline V gene has CDR1 MNHEY and CDR2 SMNVEV (reference sequence). CDR3 protein: CASSPLLDRGFTEAFF. The CDR3, as DNA: TGTGCCAGCAGTCCCCTTCTCGACAGGGGATTCACTGAAGCTTTCTTT.